The clone carrying this TCR beta chain was recorded a few times. Its cognate antigen is unknown. TCRdb keeps only in-frame clones here, not all; method: immunoSEQ multiplex PCR. The sample has 85,000 or so clones; about 86% are singletons. Germline V lookup: CDR1 GTSNPN, CDR2 SVGIG (reference sequence). This CDR3 is 12 amino acids long. With 7 bases clipped from V and 7 bases from J, the junction kept 3 bases outside the gene matches. This specimen belongs to a study of OX40 agonist ivuxolimab in advanced cancers. Study-wide background: As their treatment, patients were administered ivuxolimab, an agonistic anti-OX40 (CD134) antibody. Every 2 weeks, ivuxolimab was infused into the patients intravenously at between 0.01 and 10 mg/kg. Study-wide results and limits: Expansion of clones was among the lowest in partial responders at 0.1-3.0 mg/kg.

The V and J genes are TRBV30 and TRBJ1-6, with TRBD1 matching 8 bases. The source is an adult with an advanced solid tumor such as melanoma, head and neck, liver or kidney cancer. Sequencing used CD4+ or CD8+ T cells sorted from blood, obtained in a trial of the OX40 agonist ivuxolimab. The CDR3, as DNA: TGTGCCTCTGGACAGGGAAATTCACCCCTCCACTTT. Translating gives CASGQGNSPLHF.